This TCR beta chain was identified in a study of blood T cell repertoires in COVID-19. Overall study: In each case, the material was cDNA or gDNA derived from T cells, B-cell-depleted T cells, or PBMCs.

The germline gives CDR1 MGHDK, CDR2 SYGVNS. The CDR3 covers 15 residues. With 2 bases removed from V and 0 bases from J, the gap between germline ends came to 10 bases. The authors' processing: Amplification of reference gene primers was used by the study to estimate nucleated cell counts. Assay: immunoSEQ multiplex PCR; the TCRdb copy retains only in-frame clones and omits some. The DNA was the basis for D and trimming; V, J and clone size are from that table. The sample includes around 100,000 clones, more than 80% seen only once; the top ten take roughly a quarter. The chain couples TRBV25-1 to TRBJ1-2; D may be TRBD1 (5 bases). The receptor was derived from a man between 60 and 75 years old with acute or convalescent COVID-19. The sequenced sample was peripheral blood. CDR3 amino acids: CASSEVGRANYGYTF. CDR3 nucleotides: TGTGCCAGCAGTGAAGTGGGGCGAGCTAACTATGGCTACACCTTC.